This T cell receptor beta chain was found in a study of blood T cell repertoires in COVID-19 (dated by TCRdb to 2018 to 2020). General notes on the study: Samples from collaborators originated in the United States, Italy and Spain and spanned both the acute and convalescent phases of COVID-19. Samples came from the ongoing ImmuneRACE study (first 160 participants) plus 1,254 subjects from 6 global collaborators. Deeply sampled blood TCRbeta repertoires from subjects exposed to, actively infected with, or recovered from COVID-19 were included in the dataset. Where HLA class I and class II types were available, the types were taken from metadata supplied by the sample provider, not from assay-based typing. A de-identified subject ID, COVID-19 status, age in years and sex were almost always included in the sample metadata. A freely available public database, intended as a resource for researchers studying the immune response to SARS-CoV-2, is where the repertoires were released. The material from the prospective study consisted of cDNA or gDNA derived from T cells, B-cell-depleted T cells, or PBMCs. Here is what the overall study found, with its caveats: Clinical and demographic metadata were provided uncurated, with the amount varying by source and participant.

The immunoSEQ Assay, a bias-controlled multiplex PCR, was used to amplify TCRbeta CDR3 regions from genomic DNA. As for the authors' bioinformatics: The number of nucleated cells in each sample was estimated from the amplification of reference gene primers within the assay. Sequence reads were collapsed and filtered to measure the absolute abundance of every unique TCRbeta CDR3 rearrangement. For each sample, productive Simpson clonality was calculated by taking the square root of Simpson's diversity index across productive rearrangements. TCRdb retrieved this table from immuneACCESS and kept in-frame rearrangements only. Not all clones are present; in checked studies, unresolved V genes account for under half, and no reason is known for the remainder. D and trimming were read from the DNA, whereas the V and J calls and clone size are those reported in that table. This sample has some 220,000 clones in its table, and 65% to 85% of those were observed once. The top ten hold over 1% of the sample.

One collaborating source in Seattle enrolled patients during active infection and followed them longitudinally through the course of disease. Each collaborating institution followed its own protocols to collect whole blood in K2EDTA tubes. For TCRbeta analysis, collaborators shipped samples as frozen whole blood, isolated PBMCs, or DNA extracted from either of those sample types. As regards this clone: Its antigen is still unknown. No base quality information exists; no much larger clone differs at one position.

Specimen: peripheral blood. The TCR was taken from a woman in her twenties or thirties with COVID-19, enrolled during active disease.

The bases are TGTGCCAGCAGCGAGGGACCGGGACAGGGGTTATTCTATGGCTACACCTTC. The resulting protein is CASSEGPGQGLFYGYTF. The chain is assembled from TRBV9 and TRBJ1-2, with TRBD1 matching 10 junction bases. From the cysteine through the phenylalanine, the CDR3 covers 17 amino acids. Kept here is only the CDR3 DNA, which spans 51 bases and is read in frame from base 1. From a lookup of the germline V gene, CDR1 and CDR2 are SGDLS and YYNGEE. V is pruned by 3 bases and J by 4 bases, leaving 12 bases of the junction without a gene match. Outside the CDR3, residues come from the reference TRBV9 and TRBJ1-2 proteins, so the full variable domain is: DSGVTQTPKHLITATGQRVTLRCSPRSGDLSVYWYQQSLDQGLQFLIQYYNGEERAKGNILERFSAQQFPDLHSELNLSSLELGDSALYFCASSEGPGQGLFYGYTFGSGTRLTVV.